These 25 T cell receptor beta chains came from one sample sequenced in a study of T cell changes during pregnancy in multiple sclerosis. TCRdb's table, derived via immunoSEQ multiplex PCR, lists solely in-frame clones and lacks some. This sample has roughly 23,000 clones; around 90% occur once, and the top ten carry about 1%. Sequenced material: CD4+ T cells from peripheral blood mononuclear cells, taken in the second trimester of pregnancy. The source is a female donor in good health, enrolled as a control in a pregnancy study.

This chain joins TRBV6-5 and TRBJ1-1; D call uncertain. The ends were cut back, 3 bases at V and 1 base at J, with 9 bases in the middle. Germline V lookup: CDR1 MNHEY, CDR2 SVGAGI. The CDR3 covers 14 residues. The CDR3 region has the DNA TGTGCCAGCAGTTATGACTACCAGAACACTGAAGCTTTCTTT. Protein: CASSYDYQNTEAFF.

The chain links TRBV6-1 to TRBJ1-2, with a weak D call TRBD1 (6 bases). This CDR3 has 12 residues. V lost 5 bases to trimming and J lost 9 bases, with 13 bases between them. The V gene's germline CDR1 is MNHNS and CDR2 SASEGT. CDR3 in amino acids: CASSRTEDSYTF. For the CDR3, the DNA is TGTGCCAGCAGTCGGACAGAGGATAGCTACACCTTC.

The chain recombines TRBV5-3 with TRBJ2-2; 9 bases map to TRBD1. TRBV5-3 counts as an open reading frame of uncertain function. V trimming: 3 bases; J trimming: 1 base; junction bases outside the gene matches: 10. CDR3 length: 18 residues. The CDR3 nucleotides read TGTGCCAGAAGCTCTCCGGACAGGGGAGTTATGAACACCGGGGAGCTGTTTTTT. This encodes CARSSPDRGVMNTGELFF.

The sample holds one count of this clone. This rearrangement joins TRBV6-5 to TRBJ1-5, with unresolved D. Germline V CDR1 and CDR2: MNHEY, SVGAGI. V shed 5 bases and J shed 0 bases, with 5 bases lying between them. This CDR3 region has 13 residues. CDR3 nucleotides: TGTGCCAGCAGTCGGGGTAGCAATCAGCCCCAGCATTTT. The encoded protein is CASSRGSNQPQHF.

The chain recombines TRBV7-9 with TRBJ1-4; 7 positions match TRBD1. Germline V lookup: CDR1 SEHNR, CDR2 FQNEAQ (reference sequence). V was clipped by 2 bases and J by 7 bases; unmatched bases: 4. The CDR3 sequence is 14 residues long. The CDR3: CASSLRQGGEKLFF. The CDR3 coding sequence is TGTGCCAGCAGCTTACGGCAGGGGGGTGAAAAACTGTTTTTT.

The rearrangement uses TRBV7-9 and TRBJ1-6; 10 nucleotides align to TRBD1. The CDR3 runs to 15 residues. Germline V lookup: CDR1 SEHNR, CDR2 FQNEAQ (reference sequence). The J segment lost 8 bases and the V segment lost 0 bases, leaving 1 base of the junction unmatched. The CDR3 loop reads CASSLAGTGDSPLHF. CDR3 bases: TGTGCCAGCAGCTTAGCCGGGACAGGGGATTCACCCCTCCACTTT.

This chain links TRBV7-9 with TRBJ1-2, with D tentatively TRBD1 (5 bases). The CDR3 runs to 13 residues. Germline CDR1 SEHNR, CDR2 FQNEAQ (reference sequence). Trimming stripped 1 base from V and 11 bases from J, with 14 bases between. The CDR3 region has the DNA TGTGCCAGCAGCTTAGGGCCTCAGGAGGGGTACACCTTC. Its protein product is CASSLGPQEGYTF.

The chain couples TRBV18 to TRBJ1-1, with TRBD1 as a possible D gene (5 bases). Germline values: CDR1 KGHSH, CDR2 LQKENI. The V and J ends lost 1 base and 2 bases respectively, with 14 bases between them. The CDR3 runs 16 residues. CDR3 sequence reads: CASSPQGIIGNTEAFF. CDR3 bases: TGTGCCAGCTCACCACAGGGGATCATTGGCAACACTGAAGCTTTCTTT.

The chain uses TRBV27 and TRBJ2-7; 12 bases align to TRBD2. V dropped 6 bases and J dropped 2; count of bases not matched to a gene: 5. CDR3 size: 15 residues. CDR1 MNHEY and CDR2 SMNVEV come from the germline V gene (reference sequence). The CDR3 sequence is CASSPGLAGTYEQYF. CDR3 DNA sequence: TGTGCCAGCAGCCCCGGACTAGCGGGGACCTACGAGCAGTACTTC.

The chain carries TRBV28 and TRBJ1-3; 7 nucleotides align to TRBD1. The CDR3 runs 16 residues. V lost 6 bases to trimming and J lost 7 bases; unmatched junction nucleotides: 15. From germline, CDR1 is MDHEN and CDR2 SYDVKM. The CDR3 protein is CASSLTGAGTWNTIYF. DNA of the CDR3: TGTGCCAGCAGCCTAACAGGGGCCGGTACCTGGAACACCATATATTTT.

This chain uses TRBV5-4 with TRBJ2-7; TRBD1 matches at 8 bases. The CDR3 has 15 amino acids. The junction had 6 bases not matched to a gene; V was cut back by 4 bases and J by 0 bases. Germline lookup yields CDR1 SGHNT and CDR2 YYREEE (reference sequence). In DNA, the CDR3 is TGTGCCAGCAGCGGACAGGGACCTAGCTCCTACGAGCAGTACTTC. Residues: CASSGQGPSSYEQYF.

V and J are TRBV4-3 and TRBJ2-7; the match to TRBD1 covers 7 bases. CDR3 size: 15 residues. Germline values: CDR1 LGHNA, CDR2 YSLEER. V lost 4 bases and J lost 7; bases outside the gene matches: 13. The CDR3: CASSPNGQASQEQYF. In nucleotides, the CDR3 is TGCGCCAGCAGCCCCAACGGACAGGCGAGTCAAGAGCAGTACTTC.

V usage is TRBV11-3 and J usage is TRBJ2-7; no clear D gene. CDR3 length: 13 residues. Trimming took 2 bases from V and 0 from J, leaving 5 bases between them. The germline CDR1 and CDR2 sequences are SGHNT and YENEEA. CDR3 loop: CASSLKSSYEQYF. The CDR3 DNA sequence: TGTGCCAGCAGCTTAAAGAGCTCCTACGAGCAGTACTTC.

This clone was detected a few times. The chain links TRBV7-6 to TRBJ2-2; D might be TRBD2 (5 bases). Germline V gene lookup returns CDR1 SGHVS and CDR2 FNYEAQ. This CDR3 contains 13 residues. V lost 5 bases and J lost 5, with 9 bases in between. CDR3 nucleotides: TGTGCCAGCAGCCAAAGGGAGACCGGGGAGCTGTTTTTT. This sequence encodes CASSQRETGELFF.

The chain couples TRBV9 to TRBJ1-1; 9 nucleotides align to TRBD1. Germline-derived CDR1 and CDR2 are SGDLS and YYNGEE. This CDR3 region has 16 residues. V shed 3 bases, J shed 1 base, and the junction held 7 bases outside the gene matches. The CDR3 protein is CASSEGTGRRNTEAFF. The CDR3 DNA follows: TGTGCCAGCAGCGAGGGGACAGGGAGGAGGAACACTGAAGCTTTCTTT. The full variable domain, in which reference TRBV9 and TRBJ1-1 provide the parts outside the CDR3, is DSGVTQTPKHLITATGQRVTLRCSPRSGDLSVYWYQQSLDQGLQFLIQYYNGEERAKGNILERFSAQQFPDLHSELNLSSLELGDSALYFCASSEGTGRRNTEAFFGQGTRLTVV.

This chain uses TRBV7-2 with TRBJ2-5, with a tentative D call TRBD2 (6 bases). Trimming removed 7 bases from V and 2 bases from J, with 14 bases in between. This CDR3 spans 14 amino acids. The V gene's germline CDR1 is SGHTA and CDR2 FQGNSA. DNA for the CDR3: TGTGCCAGCACCCCCGCGGGACCTCAAGAGACCCAGTACTTC. Amino acids: CASTPAGPQETQYF. The full variable domain, completed using reference TRBV7-2 and TRBJ2-5, is GAGVSQSPSNKVTEKGKDVELRCDPISGHTALYWYRQSLGQGLEFLIYFQGNSAPDKSGLPSDRFSAERTGGSVSTLTIQRTQQEDSAVYLCASTPAGPQETQYFGPGTRLLVL.

The chain recombines TRBV6-6 with TRBJ1-1; no clear D. CDR3 length: 14 amino acids. Between the trimmed V and J ends, which lost 0 bases and 3 bases, there was a span of 8 bases. Germline assignment: CDR1 MNHNY and CDR2 SVGAGI (reference sequence). CDR3 in DNA: TGTGCCAGCAGTTACTCAGGTGCGGACACTGAAGCTTTCTTT. Its protein product is CASSYSGADTEAFF.

The V gene is TRBV19, the J gene TRBJ1-3; D gene ambiguous. This CDR3 has 16 residues. Trimming pared 7 bases from V and 0 bases from J, leaving 16 bases between. Germline V CDR1 and CDR2: LNHDA, SQIVND (reference sequence). The CDR3 reads CASIPTGLLSGNTIYF. CDR3 coding DNA: TGTGCCAGTATACCTACCGGACTTCTCTCTGGAAACACCATATATTTT.

The rearrangement joins TRBV27 to TRBJ2-3, with TRBD2 matching over 14 bases. J lost 6 bases, V lost 4 bases, and 6 bases had no gene match. Germline V gene sequence: CDR1 MNHEY, CDR2 SMNVEV (reference sequence). The length of the CDR3 is 16 residues. The CDR3 here is CASSSGTSGGGDTQYF. CDR3 in DNA: TGTGCCAGCAGTTCAGGGACTAGCGGGGGAGGGGATACGCAGTATTTT.

This clone turned up a few times. The genes are TRBV7-9 and TRBJ1-3, with TRBD1 matching 7 bases. This CDR3 is 17 amino acids long. V lost 4 bases to trimming and J lost 2 bases; unmatched junction nucleotides: 11. Germline V lookup: CDR1 SEHNR, CDR2 FQNEAQ (reference sequence). This chain's CDR3 is CASSSRQGKRPGNTIYF. The CDR3 region has the DNA TGTGCCAGCAGCTCACGACAGGGTAAAAGACCTGGAAACACCATATATTTT.

The chain joins TRBV5-4 to TRBJ2-5, with 9 bases that match TRBD1. The CDR3 has 15 residues. The trim removed 0 bases at V and 5 bases at J, leaving 5 bases unmatched. CDR1 is SGHNT, CDR2 YYREEE, per germline (reference sequence). The CDR3 nucleotides are TGTGCCAGCAGCTTGGGGGACAGGGCGGCGGAGACCCAGTACTTC. Amino acids: CASSLGDRAAETQYF. Using reference TRBV5-4 and TRBJ2-5 for the parts outside the CDR3, the full variable domain is ETGVTQSPTHLIKTRGQQVTLRCSSQSGHNTVSWYQQALGQGPQFIFQYYREEENGRGNFPPRFSGLQFPNYSSELNVNALELDDSALYLCASSLGDRAAETQYFGPGTRLLVL.

The chain has TRBV7-2 and TRBJ2-3, with TRBD1 identical over 9 bases. Germline CDR1 is SGHTA and CDR2 is FQGNSA. The CDR3 extends over 14 amino acids. J was trimmed by 7 bases and V by 0 bases; bases with no gene match: 2. The CDR3 bases are TGTGCCAGCAGCTTAGCGACAGGGGGAAATACGCAGTATTTT. Translation: CASSLATGGNTQYF.

This clone was counted only a few times. The genes are TRBV7-9 and TRBJ2-7; 8 nucleotides match TRBD2. CDR3 size: 17 residues. Germline trimming cut 1 base from V and 6 bases from J; bases unmatched to any gene: 14. Germline V gene lookup returns CDR1 SEHNR and CDR2 FQNEAQ (reference sequence). For the CDR3, the DNA is TGTGCCAGCAGCTTAGGAGTGGCGGGACTCCGGGGGGGCGAGCAGTACTTC. Its protein is CASSLGVAGLRGGEQYF.

The CDR3 bases are TGTGCCAGCAGCCCCCGAGCAGGGGGCGTTCATTCCGAGCAGTACTTC. Translating it yields CASSPRAGGVHSEQYF. This chain joins TRBV7-6 and TRBJ2-7, with 8 bases fitting TRBD1. The CDR3 covers 16 residues. V was clipped by 5 bases and J by 6 bases; unmatched bases: 15. The germline gives CDR1 SGHVS, CDR2 FNYEAQ. Combining the CDR3 with reference TRBV7-6 and TRBJ2-7 gives the whole variable domain GAGVSQSPRYKVTKRGQDVALRCDPISGHVSLYWYRQALGQGPEFLTYFNYEAQQDKSGLPNDRFSAERPEGSISTLTIQRTEQRDSAMYRCASSPRAGGVHSEQYFGPGTRLTVT.

The chain is built from TRBV7-2 and TRBJ1-5; 7 bases are a match to TRBD1. J was trimmed by 5 bases and V by 1 base; bases with no gene match: 5. This CDR3 region has 15 residues. Germline V gene sequence: CDR1 SGHTA, CDR2 FQGNSA. The CDR3 here is CASSLGDSPDQPQHF. The CDR3 DNA reads as TGTGCCAGCAGCTTAGGGGACAGCCCAGATCAGCCCCAGCATTTT. Full variable domain (rest looked up from reference TRBV7-2 and TRBJ1-5): GAGVSQSPSNKVTEKGKDVELRCDPISGHTALYWYRQSLGQGLEFLIYFQGNSAPDKSGLPSDRFSAERTGGSVSTLTIQRTQQEDSAVYLCASSLGDSPDQPQHFGDGTRLSIL.